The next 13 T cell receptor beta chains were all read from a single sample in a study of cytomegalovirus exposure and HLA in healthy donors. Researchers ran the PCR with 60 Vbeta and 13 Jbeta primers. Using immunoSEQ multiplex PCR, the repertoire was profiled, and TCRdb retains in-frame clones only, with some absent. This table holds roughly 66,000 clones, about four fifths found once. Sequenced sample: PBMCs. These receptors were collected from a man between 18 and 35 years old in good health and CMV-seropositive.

CDR3 DNA sequence: TGTGCCAGCTCACCAGCACAGGGCTCTGGGGAGACCCAGTACTTC. This translates into CASSPAQGSGETQYF. The V call is TRBV18, the J call TRBJ2-5, with TRBD1 as a possible D gene (6 bases). Per the germline V gene, CDR1 is KGHSH and CDR2 is LQKENI. V shed 2 bases and J shed 5 bases, with 15 bases lying between them. There are 15 residues in the CDR3.

The CDR3 DNA reads TGTGCCAGCAGCTCGTCTGGGGCCAACGTCCTGACTTTC. Protein product: CASSSSGANVLTF. V and J are TRBV6-6 and TRBJ2-6; D is unresolved. The germline V gene encodes CDR1 MNHNY and CDR2 SVGAGI (reference sequence). V was clipped by 6 bases and J by 1 base, with 4 bases between them. This CDR3 is built from 13 residues.

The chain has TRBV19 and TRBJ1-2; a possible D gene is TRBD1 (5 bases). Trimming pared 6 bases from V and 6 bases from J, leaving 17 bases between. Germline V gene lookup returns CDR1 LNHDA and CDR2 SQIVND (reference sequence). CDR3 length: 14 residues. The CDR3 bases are TGTGCCAGTAGCCCTCTGGGGGGAGGGCATGGCTACACCTTC. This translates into CASSPLGGGHGYTF.

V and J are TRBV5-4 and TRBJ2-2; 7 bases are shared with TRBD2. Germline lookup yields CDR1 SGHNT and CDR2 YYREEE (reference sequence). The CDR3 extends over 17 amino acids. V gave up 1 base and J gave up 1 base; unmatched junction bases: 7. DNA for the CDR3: TGTGCCAGCAGCTTGAATCCATCGGGGGGGAACACCGGGGAGCTGTTTTTT. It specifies CASSLNPSGGNTGELFF. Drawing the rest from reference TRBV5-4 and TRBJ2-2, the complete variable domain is ETGVTQSPTHLIKTRGQQVTLRCSSQSGHNTVSWYQQALGQGPQFIFQYYREEENGRGNFPPRFSGLQFPNYSSELNVNALELDDSALYLCASSLNPSGGNTGELFFGEGSRLTVL.

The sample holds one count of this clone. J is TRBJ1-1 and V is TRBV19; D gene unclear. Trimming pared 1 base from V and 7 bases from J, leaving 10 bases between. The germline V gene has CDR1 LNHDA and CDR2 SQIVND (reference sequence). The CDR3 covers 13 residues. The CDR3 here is CASSIGGWSEAFF. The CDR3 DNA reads TGTGCCAGTAGTATAGGCGGCTGGAGTGAAGCTTTCTTT.

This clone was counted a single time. In DNA form, the CDR3 reads TGTGCCAGCAGCAGGGACAGTTTCTACACCTTC. Translated: CASSRDSFYTF. V gene TRBV9 combines with J gene TRBJ1-2; 7 bases agree with TRBD1. V shed 4 bases and J 10 bases; nucleotides not matched to a gene: 4. The CDR3 runs to 11 residues. CDR1 and CDR2 from the germline V gene are SGDLS and YYNGEE.

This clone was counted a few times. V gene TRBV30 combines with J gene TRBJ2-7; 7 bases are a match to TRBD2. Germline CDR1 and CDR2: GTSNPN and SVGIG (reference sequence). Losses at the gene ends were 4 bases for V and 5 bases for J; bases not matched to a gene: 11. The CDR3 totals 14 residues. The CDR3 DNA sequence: TGTGCCTGGACCGAAGCGGGGCGCCGGGACGAGCAGTACTTC. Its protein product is CAWTEAGRRDEQYF.

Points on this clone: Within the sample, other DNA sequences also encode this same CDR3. The CDR3 protein is CAWSRVTEAFF. CDR3 nucleotides: TGTGCCTGGAGTCGGGTCACTGAAGCTTTCTTT. The chain has TRBV30 and TRBJ1-1; D is uncertain. Deletions cut 2 bases from V and 4 bases from J, with 5 bases between. CDR1 GTSNPN and CDR2 SVGIG come from the germline V gene (reference sequence). There are 11 residues in the CDR3.

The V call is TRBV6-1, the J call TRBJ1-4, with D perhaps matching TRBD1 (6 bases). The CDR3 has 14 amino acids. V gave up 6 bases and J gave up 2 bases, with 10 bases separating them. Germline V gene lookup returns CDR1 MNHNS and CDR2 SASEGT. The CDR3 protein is CASSAGATNEKLFF. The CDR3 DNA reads TGTGCCAGCAGCGCAGGGGCGACTAATGAAAAACTGTTTTTT.

The CDR3, as DNA: TGTGCCAGCAGCGTAGCTACAGCGGCTTCCTATGGCTACACCTTC. Translated: CASSVATAASYGYTF. The chain couples TRBV9 to TRBJ1-2; D is undetermined. V lost 0 bases and J lost 4, with 13 bases in between. Germline loops: CDR1 SGDLS, CDR2 YYNGEE. The CDR3 has 15 amino acids.

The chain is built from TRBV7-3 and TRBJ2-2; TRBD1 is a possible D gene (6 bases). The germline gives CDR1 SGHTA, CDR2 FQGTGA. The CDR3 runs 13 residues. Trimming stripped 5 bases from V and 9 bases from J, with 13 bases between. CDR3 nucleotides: TGTGCCAGCAGCCTCCTACAGGGACGGGAGCTGTTTTTT. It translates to CASSLLQGRELFF. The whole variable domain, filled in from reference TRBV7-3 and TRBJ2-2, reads GAGVSQTPSNKVTEKGKYVELRCDPISGHTALYWYRQSLGQGPEFLIYFQGTGAADDSGLPNDRFFAVRPEGSVSTLKIQRTERGDSAVYLCASSLLQGRELFFGEGSRLTVL.

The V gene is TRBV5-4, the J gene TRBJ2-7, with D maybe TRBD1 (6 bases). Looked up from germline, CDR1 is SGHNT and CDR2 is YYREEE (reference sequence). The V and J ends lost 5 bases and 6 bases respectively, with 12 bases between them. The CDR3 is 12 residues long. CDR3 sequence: CASRLQGGEQYF. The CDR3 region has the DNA TGTGCCAGCAGACTACAGGGTGGCGAGCAGTACTTC.

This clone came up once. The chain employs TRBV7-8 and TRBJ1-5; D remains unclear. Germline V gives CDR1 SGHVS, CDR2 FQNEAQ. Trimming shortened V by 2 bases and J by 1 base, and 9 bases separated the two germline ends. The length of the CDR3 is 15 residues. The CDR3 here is CASSLSGVSNQPQHF. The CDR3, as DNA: TGTGCCAGCAGCTTATCAGGTGTAAGCAATCAGCCCCAGCATTTT.